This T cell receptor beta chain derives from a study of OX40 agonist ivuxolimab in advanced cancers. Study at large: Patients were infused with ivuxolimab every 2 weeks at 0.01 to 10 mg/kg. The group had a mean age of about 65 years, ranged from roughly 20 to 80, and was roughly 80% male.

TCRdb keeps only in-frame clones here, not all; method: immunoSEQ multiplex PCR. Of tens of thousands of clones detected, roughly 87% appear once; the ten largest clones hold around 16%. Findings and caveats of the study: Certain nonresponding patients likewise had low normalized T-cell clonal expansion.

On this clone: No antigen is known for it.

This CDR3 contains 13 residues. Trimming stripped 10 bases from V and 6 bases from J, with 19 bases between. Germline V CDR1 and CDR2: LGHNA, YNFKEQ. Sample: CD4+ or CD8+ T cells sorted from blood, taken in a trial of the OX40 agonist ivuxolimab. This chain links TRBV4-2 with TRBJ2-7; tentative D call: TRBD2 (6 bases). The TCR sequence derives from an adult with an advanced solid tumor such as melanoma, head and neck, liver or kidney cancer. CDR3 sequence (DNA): TGTGCCACCACGGGGGAGAACTCGCTCGAGCAGTACTTC. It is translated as CATTGENSLEQYF.